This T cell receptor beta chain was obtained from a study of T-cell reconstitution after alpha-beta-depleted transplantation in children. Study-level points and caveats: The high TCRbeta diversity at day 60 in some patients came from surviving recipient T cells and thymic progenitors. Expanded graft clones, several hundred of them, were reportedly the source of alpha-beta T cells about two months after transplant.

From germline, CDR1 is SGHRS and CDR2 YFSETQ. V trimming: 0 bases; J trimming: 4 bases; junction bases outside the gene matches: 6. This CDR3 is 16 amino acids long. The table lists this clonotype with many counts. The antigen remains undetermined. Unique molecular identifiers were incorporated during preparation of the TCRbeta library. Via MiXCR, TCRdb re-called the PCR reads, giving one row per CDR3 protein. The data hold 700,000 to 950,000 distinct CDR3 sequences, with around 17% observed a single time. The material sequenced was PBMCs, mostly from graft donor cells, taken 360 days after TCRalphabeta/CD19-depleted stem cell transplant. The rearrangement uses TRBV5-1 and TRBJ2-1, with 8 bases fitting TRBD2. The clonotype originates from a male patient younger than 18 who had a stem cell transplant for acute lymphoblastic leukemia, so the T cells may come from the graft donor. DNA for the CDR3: TGCGCCAGCAGCTTGGTTGCTAGCGGGCCTTACAATGAGCAGTTCTTC. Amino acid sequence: CASSLVASGPYNEQFF.